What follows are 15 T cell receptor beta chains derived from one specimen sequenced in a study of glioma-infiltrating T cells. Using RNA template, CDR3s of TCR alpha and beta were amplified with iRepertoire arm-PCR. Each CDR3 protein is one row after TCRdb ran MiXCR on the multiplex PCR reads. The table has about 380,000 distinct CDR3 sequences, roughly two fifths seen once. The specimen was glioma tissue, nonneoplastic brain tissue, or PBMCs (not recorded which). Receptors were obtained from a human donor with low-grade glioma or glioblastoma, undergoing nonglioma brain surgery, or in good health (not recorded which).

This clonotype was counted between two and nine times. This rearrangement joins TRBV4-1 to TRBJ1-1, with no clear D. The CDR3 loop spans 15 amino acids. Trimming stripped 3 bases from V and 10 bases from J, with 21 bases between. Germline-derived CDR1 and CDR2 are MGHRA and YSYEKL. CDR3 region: CASSHRRNSSQGAFF. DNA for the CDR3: TGCGCCAGCAGCCATAGACGGAATTCGAGCCAAGGAGCTTTCTTT.

The CDR3 bases are TGTGCCAGTAGTTCCCTGGTGGGAGCAGGCTACGAGCAGTACTTC. This codes for CASSSLVGAGYEQYF. This sequence joins TRBV19 and TRBJ2-7; maybe TRBD2 (5 bases). The V gene's germline CDR1 is LNHDA and CDR2 SQIVND (reference sequence). V lost 5 bases, J lost 3 bases, and 17 bases lay in between. The CDR3 has 15 residues. Full variable domain (remainder filled in from reference TRBV19 and TRBJ2-7): DGGITQSPKYLFRKEGQNVTLSCEQNLNHDAMYWYRQDPGQGLRLIYYSQIVNDFQKGDIAEGYSVSREKKESFPLTVTSAQKNPTAFYLCASSSLVGAGYEQYFGPGTRLTVT.

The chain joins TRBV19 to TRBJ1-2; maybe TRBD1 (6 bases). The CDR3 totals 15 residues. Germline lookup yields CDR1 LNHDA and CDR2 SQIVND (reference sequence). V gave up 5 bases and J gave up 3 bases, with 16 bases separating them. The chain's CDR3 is CASSEVTGRDYGYTF. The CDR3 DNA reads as TGTGCCAGTAGTGAAGTAACAGGGAGGGACTATGGCTACACCTTC.

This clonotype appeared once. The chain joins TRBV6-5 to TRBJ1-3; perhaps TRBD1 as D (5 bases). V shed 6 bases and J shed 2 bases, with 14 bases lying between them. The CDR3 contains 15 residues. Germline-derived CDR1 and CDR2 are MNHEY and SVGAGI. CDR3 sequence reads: CASSLDSRPGNTIYF. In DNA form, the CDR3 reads TGTGCCAGCAGCCTCGACAGCCGACCTGGAAACACCATATATTTT.

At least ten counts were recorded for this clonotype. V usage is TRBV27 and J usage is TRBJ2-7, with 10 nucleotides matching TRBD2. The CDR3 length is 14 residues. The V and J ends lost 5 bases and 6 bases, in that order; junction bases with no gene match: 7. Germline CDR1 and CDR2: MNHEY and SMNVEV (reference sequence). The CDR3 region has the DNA TGTGCCAGCAGTCCGGGACTAGCGTTAGGCGAGCAGTACTTC. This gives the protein CASSPGLALGEQYF.

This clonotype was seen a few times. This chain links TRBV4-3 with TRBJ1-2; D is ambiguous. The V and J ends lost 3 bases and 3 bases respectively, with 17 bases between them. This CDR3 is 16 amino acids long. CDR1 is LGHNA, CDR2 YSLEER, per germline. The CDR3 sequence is CASSQGHKRGDYGYTF. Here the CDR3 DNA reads TGCGCCAGCAGCCAGGGCCACAAGCGCGGGGACTATGGCTACACCTTC.

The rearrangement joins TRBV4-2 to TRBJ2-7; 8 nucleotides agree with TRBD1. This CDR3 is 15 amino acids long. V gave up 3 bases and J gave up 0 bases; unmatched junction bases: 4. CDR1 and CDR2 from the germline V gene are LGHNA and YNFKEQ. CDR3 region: CASSHRQGNSYEQYF. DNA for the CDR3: TGTGCCAGCAGCCATAGACAGGGGAACTCCTACGAGCAGTACTTC.

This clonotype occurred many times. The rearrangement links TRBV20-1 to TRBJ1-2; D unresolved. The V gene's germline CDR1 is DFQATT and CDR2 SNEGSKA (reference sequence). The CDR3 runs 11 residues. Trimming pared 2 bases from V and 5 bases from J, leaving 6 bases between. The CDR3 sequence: CSARLDYGYTF. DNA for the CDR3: TGCAGTGCTAGATTGGATTATGGCTACACCTTC.

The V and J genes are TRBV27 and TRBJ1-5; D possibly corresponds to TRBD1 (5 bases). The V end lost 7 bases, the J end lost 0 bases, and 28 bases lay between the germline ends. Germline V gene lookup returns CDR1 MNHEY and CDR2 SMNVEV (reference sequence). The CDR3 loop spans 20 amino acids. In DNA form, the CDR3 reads TGTGCCAGCAACCTAAGGGGCCGGTGGGGGGTCCTCTGTAGCAATCAGCCCCAGCATTTT. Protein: CASNLRGRWGVLCSNQPQHF.

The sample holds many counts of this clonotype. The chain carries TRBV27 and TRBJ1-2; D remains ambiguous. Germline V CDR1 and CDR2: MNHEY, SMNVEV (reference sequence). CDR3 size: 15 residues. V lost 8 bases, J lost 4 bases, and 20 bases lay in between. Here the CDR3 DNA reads TGTGCCAGCGGCCCGAGCAGGCCTTACCTCTATGGCTACACCTTC. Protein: CASGPSRPYLYGYTF.

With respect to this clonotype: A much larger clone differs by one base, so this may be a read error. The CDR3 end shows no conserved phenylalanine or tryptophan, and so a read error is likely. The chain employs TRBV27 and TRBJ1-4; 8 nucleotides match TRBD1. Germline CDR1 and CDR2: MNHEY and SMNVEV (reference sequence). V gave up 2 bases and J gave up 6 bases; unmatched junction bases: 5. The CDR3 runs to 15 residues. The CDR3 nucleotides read TGTGCCAGCAGTTTAAGACAGGGGCCATATGAAAAACTGTTTTTA. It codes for CASSLRQGPYEKLFL.

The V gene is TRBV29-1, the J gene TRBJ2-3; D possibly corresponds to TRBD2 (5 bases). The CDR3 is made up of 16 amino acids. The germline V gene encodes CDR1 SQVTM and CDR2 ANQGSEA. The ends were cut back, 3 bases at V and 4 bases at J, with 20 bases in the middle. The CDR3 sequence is CSVEWGEWESADTQYF. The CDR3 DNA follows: TGCAGCGTTGAGTGGGGTGAGTGGGAGTCGGCAGATACGCAGTATTTT.

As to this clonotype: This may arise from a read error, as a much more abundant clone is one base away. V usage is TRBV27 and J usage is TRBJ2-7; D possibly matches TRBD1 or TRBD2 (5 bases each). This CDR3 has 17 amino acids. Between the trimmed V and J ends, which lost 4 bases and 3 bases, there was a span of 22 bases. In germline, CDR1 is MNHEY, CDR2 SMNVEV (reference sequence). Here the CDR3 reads CASSWSYVEGRDYEQYF. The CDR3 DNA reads TGTGCCAGCAGTTGGAGCTACGTAGAGGGGAGAGACTACGAGCAGTACTTC.

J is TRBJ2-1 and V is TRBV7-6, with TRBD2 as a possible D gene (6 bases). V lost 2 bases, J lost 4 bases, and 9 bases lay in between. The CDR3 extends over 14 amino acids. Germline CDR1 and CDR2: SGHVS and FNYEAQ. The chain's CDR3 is CASSLKGTYNEQFF. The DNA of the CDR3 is TGTGCCAGCAGCTTAAAAGGGACTTACAATGAGCAGTTCTTC.

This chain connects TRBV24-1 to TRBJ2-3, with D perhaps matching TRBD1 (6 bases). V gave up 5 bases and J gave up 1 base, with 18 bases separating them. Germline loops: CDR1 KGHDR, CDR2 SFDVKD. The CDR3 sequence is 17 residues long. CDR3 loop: CATSASHRVWGTDTQYF. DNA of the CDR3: TGTGCCACCAGTGCCTCCCACAGGGTCTGGGGCACAGATACGCAGTATTTT.